Here is one T cell receptor (beta chain) with its context. The antigen is undetermined. The data belong to a study of CD8 T cells in ankylosing spondylitis. The V segment lost 4 bases and the J segment 6 bases; nucleotides outside the gene matches: 8. The CDR3 is 14 residues long. Germline CDR1 is SNHLY and CDR2 is FYNNEI. Overall study results and limits: What seemed typical of ankylosing spondylitis blood was a TCR beta motif built from several highly homologous variants. Disease-linked clones reportedly showed significant enrichment in matched ankylosing spondylitis synovial fluid. Disease-linked clones displayed a CD8+ phenotype and appeared relatively rarely in peripheral blood.

It was by quantitative 5'-RACE with molecular barcodes that TCR beta libraries were made. From the 5' RACE reads, TCRdb called clonotypes with MiXCR, one entry per CDR3 protein. The sample has under 200,000 distinct CDR3 sequences, 13% seen once. Sequencing used blood, either unsorted or a sorted T cell fraction (not recorded which). This chain links TRBV2 with TRBJ2-7; the match to TRBD1 covers 8 bases. This clonotype was sampled from a female donor with ankylosing spondylitis or in good health (not recorded which). Written as DNA, the CDR3 is TGTGCCAGCAGTGGGGTCAGGGGGCAGGTCGAGCAGTACTTC. Translating gives CASSGVRGQVEQYF.